This T cell receptor beta chain derives from a study of PD-L1 blockade in urothelial cancer (TCRdb year 2017). Context from the whole study: All patients started therapy at some point between 2014 and 2016 and received atezolizumab 1,200 mg intravenously every 3 weeks. Pretreatment blood TCR-seq was available for nearly 30 patients, at least one posttreatment blood collection was obtained for around 25 patients, and tumor TCR-seq was available for around 25 patients. About 90% of the 29 patients were identified as males with urothelial cancer of bladder origin, and a prior smoking history was reported by 18 of 29 patients. Somatic, immune and clinical correlates of response to PD-L1 blockade with atezolizumab in urothelial cancer were the focus of an exploratory multi-omic analysis. Pretreatment tumor samples and matched peripheral blood, collected serially before and after atezolizumab treatment, underwent TCR sequencing. Durable clinical benefit meant progression-free survival longer than 6 months, and TCR features were also tested against progression-free and overall survival. In the same patients, whole exome sequencing and RNA sequencing of pretreatment tumors were performed in addition to TCR sequencing. An ECOG performance status of 0 or 1 was recorded for the patients, and 0 to 3 prior chemotherapy regimens had been received by the patients. Fewer than ten patients reached durable clinical benefit, while 20 to 25 patients did not. Blood samples gave median yields of around 140,000 T cells and some 84,000 unique TCRs, along with a median clonality of around 0.08. Blood samples were analyzed at two time points: 3 weeks after treatment start (second dose) and 6 weeks after treatment start. Results the study describes overall, beyond this receptor: A pretreatment peripheral blood TCR clonality below the median was linked to improved progression-free and overall survival. Because the sample size was small (n ≈ 27) and many exploratory analyses were performed, the results are intended to be hypothesis-generating. Among patients with durable benefit, tumor-associated TCR clones showed greater expansion in peripheral blood 3 weeks after treatment started (n ≈ 20, p = 0.022).

This sample's time point label indicates: pretreatment peripheral blood. A total of 29 patients with locally advanced or metastatic urothelial carcinoma, treated at Memorial Sloan Kettering on a trial protocol, made up the cohort. Peripheral blood mononuclear cells were collected from each patient pretreatment and during treatment, giving between 1 and 8 total time points per patient. The Qiagen DNeasy Blood extraction kit was used to purify genomic DNA from total PBMCs and tumor samples. Collected pretreatment and during treatment, PBMCs were isolated and stored as previously described. In the germline V gene, CDR1 corresponds to KGHSH and CDR2 to LQKENI. The CDR3 covers 14 residues, taking in both the cysteine and the phenylalanine. Solely the CDR3 DNA is kept, with 42 bases framed from the first base. The V and J ends are trimmed by 0 bases and 3 bases, leaving 9 bases between them. In its sample, this clone was seen once. Its target antigen remains unknown. Base qualities are not provided; no much larger clone lies one nucleotide away.

Synthetic TCR analog templates were spiked into each PCR to estimate absolute template abundance from read counts. The immunoSEQ assay was used to amplify TCRbeta CDR3 regions from genomic DNA with bias-controlled V and J gene primers. Sequencing of rearranged TCRbeta segments was done at approximately 20X coverage. The original pipeline was this. Sequencing errors were corrected by clustering, and CDR3s were annotated against IMGT so that V, D and J genes could be assigned. Downstream analyses used only productive TCRbeta rearrangements, leaving out any out-of-frame or stop-codon sequences. Clonality was computed as one minus Shannon entropy normalized by the log of the number of unique productive sequences. Clones differing between time points or between blood and tumor were identified using Fisher's exact test with Benjamini-Hochberg correction, with an adjusted p below 0.01 applied as the threshold. As stored in TCRdb, this immuneACCESS dataset retains in-frame rearrangements with V and J assigned. A fraction of the clones does not appear; measured against another copy, unresolved V genes explain less than half of the discrepancy, and the remainder lacks a known reason. That table furnishes V, J and clone size, whereas the DNA furnished D and trimming. Here the sample has roughly 120,000 clones; around 84% occur a single time. 2.5% to 3.5% of the sample belongs to the ten largest clones.

This sequence originates from a middle-aged man with urothelial cancer. This sample comprised PBMCs, obtained around atezolizumab (anti-PD-L1) treatment. Here the chain combines TRBV18 and TRBJ2-7, with a tentative D gene TRBD2 over 6 matching bases. CDR3 region: CASSPPGLNYEQYF. The DNA reads as follows: TGTGCCAGCTCACCACCGGGACTGAACTACGAGCAGTACTTC.